This T cell receptor beta chain was documented in a study of T cell clonality in common variable immunodeficiency. TCRdb's copy holds only in-frame clones and misses some; the assay was immunoSEQ multiplex PCR. Recorded here are 30,000 to 40,000 clones, none singletons. CDR1 is SNHLY, CDR2 FYNNEI, per germline. CDR3 length: 14 residues. V dropped 8 bases and J dropped 3 bases, with 13 bases sitting between them. Overall study results and limits: CVID subjects showed higher TCRbeta clonality than healthy controls. Repertoire-complication correlations in CVID were limited by patient heterogeneity.

Heparinized whole blood, roughly 5 to 8 ml, came from each donor. This clone was seen ten or more times. The antigen is undetermined. The read is 3 residues too short to cover the CDR3 end, so that end is filled in from the germline J gene. The chain recombines TRBV2 with TRBJ2-2; possible D gene TRBD1, 6 bases. The sample comprised peripheral blood mononuclear cells. This receptor was taken from a person between 18 and 69 years old in good health. The CDR3 bases that were read are TGTGCCAGCCTGAGGGCAGGGGACACCGGGGAG. This sequence encodes CASLRAGDTGE. The full CDR3 is CASLRAGDTGELFF. Full variable domain (rest looked up from reference TRBV2 and TRBJ2-2): EPEVTQTPSHQVTQMGQEVILRCVPISNHLYFYWYRQILGQKVEFLVSFYNNEISEKSEIFDDQFSVERPDGSNFTLKIRSTKLEDSAMYFCASLRAGDTGELFFGEGSRLTVL.